The rows below give T cell receptor beta chains drawn from one sample of a study of blood T cell repertoires in COVID-19. TCRdb's table, derived via immunoSEQ multiplex PCR, lists solely in-frame clones and lacks some. This table holds roughly 70,000 clones, around 91% found once. Sample: peripheral blood. The receptors originated from a man aged 45-65 years with COVID-19, enrolled during active disease. The CDR3 runs from the conserved cysteine through the conserved F or W. A D gene is named only where the DNA matches it firmly. Clone size is not always given. Where it is, it says once, few, many or a class for expanded clones.

j_gene | len | v_gene | d_gene | abundance | CDR3aa | CDR3nt
TRBJ1-3 | 15 | TRBV27 | . | once | CASTRRAGPGNTIYF | TGTGCCAGCACCAGAAGGGCAGGGCCTGGAAACACCATATATTTT
TRBJ2-2 | 16 | TRBV28 | TRBD2 | . | CASSPSPSGRYGELFF | TGTGCCAGCAGTCCCTCCCCTAGCGGGAGATACGGGGAGCTGTTTTTT
TRBJ2-5 | 19 | TRBV4-1 | TRBD2 | once | CASSLTGTEGLAGGETQYF | TGCGCCAGCAGCTTAACCGGGACAGAGGGACTAGCGGGAGGGGAGACCCAGTACTTC
TRBJ2-1 | 14 | TRBV27 | TRBD1 | . | CASSLAHRGSEQFF | TGTGCCAGCAGTTTGGCCCACAGGGGGAGTGAGCAGTTCTTC
TRBJ2-7 | 15 | TRBV3-1/TRBV3-2 | TRBD1 | . | CASSTRTGLPREQYF | TGTGCCAGCAGCACCCGGACAGGTCTCCCCCGGGAGCAGTACTTC
TRBJ2-7 | 15 | TRBV4-1 | . | . | CASSQITRGVDEQYF | TGCGCCAGCAGCCAAATTACTCGGGGAGTCGACGAGCAGTACTTC
TRBJ2-2 | 15 | TRBV15 | . | . | CATSRDRGNTGELFF | TGTGCCACCAGCAGAGACAGGGGGAACACCGGGGAGCTGTTTTTT
TRBJ2-3 | 15 | TRBV5-5 | . | . | CASSLPRSSTDTQYF | TGTGCCAGCAGCTTGCCGCGATCTAGCACAGATACGCAGTATTTT
TRBJ1-3 | 13 | TRBV4-1 | . | . | CASSQGPGNTIYF | TGCGCCAGCAGCCAGGGGCCTGGAAACACCATATATTTT
TRBJ2-1 | 15 | TRBV11-3 | TRBD2 | . | CASSLVGTSAHEQFF | TGTGCCAGCAGCTTAGTGGGGACTAGTGCGCATGAGCAGTTCTTC
TRBJ2-5 | 16 | TRBV5-6 | TRBD1 | . | CASSLVVTGGVETQYF | TGTGCCAGCAGCTTGGTGGTGACAGGGGGCGTCGAGACCCAGTACTTC
TRBJ1-3 | 12 | TRBV2 | . | . | CASSVAGNTIYF | TGTGCCAGCAGTGTAGCTGGAAACACCATATATTTT
TRBJ2-1 | 12 | TRBV7-2 | . | . | CASSQYGNEQFF | TGTGCCAGCAGCCAATACGGGAATGAGCAGTTCTTC
TRBJ1-5 | 15 | TRBV7-6 | . | . | CASSLRGRGDQPQHF | TGTGCCAGCAGCTTACGGGGCAGGGGTGATCAGCCCCAGCATTTT
TRBJ2-2 | 12 | TRBV5-1 | . | . | CASSFSAGELFF | TGCGCCAGCAGCTTTAGCGCCGGGGAGCTGTTTTTT
TRBJ2-3 | 12 | TRBV12-3/TRBV12-4 | . | . | CASSLTADTQYF | TGTGCCAGCAGCCTCACGGCAGATACGCAGTATTTT
TRBJ1-2 | 16 | TRBV7-9 | . | . | CASSPRRGGPNYGYTF | TGTGCCAGCAGCCCAAGGAGGGGGGGCCCTAACTATGGCTACACCTTC
TRBJ2-2 | 17 | TRBV9 | . | . | CASSVAGSGQGSGELFF | TGTGCCAGCAGCGTAGCTGGGTCGGGGCAGGGGTCCGGGGAGCTGTTTTTT
TRBJ2-3 | 14 | TRBV19 | . | . | CASSSGMGTDTQYF | TGTGCCAGTAGTAGCGGGATGGGCACAGATACGCAGTATTTT
TRBJ2-7 | 13 | TRBV29-1 | . | . | CSVVAGPTYEQYF | TGCAGCGTTGTCGCAGGGCCCACCTACGAGCAGTACTTC
TRBJ1-3 | 17 | TRBV18 | . | . | CASSLSGTPSSGNTIYF | TGTGCCAGCTCACTATCCGGGACACCGAGCTCTGGAAACACCATATATTTT
TRBJ2-5 | 14 | TRBV5-4 | TRBD2 | . | CASSGLAVEETQYF | TGTGCCAGCAGCGGGCTAGCGGTGGAAGAGACCCAGTACTTC
TRBJ1-1 | 13 | TRBV5-1 | . | . | CASSFNRYTEAFF | TGCGCCAGCAGCTTCAACAGGTACACTGAAGCTTTCTTT
TRBJ1-1 | 14 | TRBV6-5 | TRBD1 | . | CASSYQRDSTEAFF | TGTGCCAGCAGTTACCAGAGGGACAGCACTGAAGCTTTCTTT
TRBJ1-2 | 20 | TRBV6-2/TRBV6-3 | TRBD1 | . | CASSSLTSGTGALFNYGYTF | TGTGCCAGCAGTTCCCTCACGTCCGGGACAGGAGCTTTATTTAACTATGGCTACACCTTC
TRBJ2-7 | 10 | TRBV2 | . | . | CASKLYEQYF | TGTGCCAGCAAATTATACGAGCAGTACTTC
TRBJ2-2 | 11 | TRBV6-6 | . | . | CASSSRPGMFF | TGTGCCAGCAGTTCAAGACCCGGGATGTTTTTT
TRBJ2-7 | 14 | TRBV5-4 | . | . | CASSFGGRVHEQYF | TGTGCCAGCAGCTTCGGGGGACGGGTCCACGAGCAGTACTTC
TRBJ2-5 | 15 | TRBV5-6 | TRBD2 | . | CASSFRTSGEETQYF | TGTGCCAGCAGCTTCAGGACTAGCGGCGAGGAGACCCAGTACTTC
TRBJ2-1 | 16 | TRBV5-1 | TRBD2 | . | CASSLSLAGGFNEQFF | TGCGCCAGCAGCTTGTCCCTAGCGGGAGGGTTCAATGAGCAGTTCTTC
TRBJ1-5 | 11 | TRBV19 | . | . | CASSRGQPQHF | TGTGCCAGTAGCCGGGGACAGCCCCAGCATTTT
TRBJ1-2 | 15 | TRBV27 | . | . | CASRGSGRAAYGYTF | TGTGCCAGCAGGGGATCGGGCAGGGCGGCCTATGGCTACACCTTC
TRBJ2-7 | 13 | TRBV25-1 | TRBD1 | . | CASSPGTAYEQYF | TGTGCCAGCAGCCCCGGGACAGCCTACGAGCAGTACTTC
TRBJ1-4 | 15 | TRBV19 | . | . | CASSPRLRTNEKLFF | TGTGCCAGTAGTCCCCGCTTGAGGACTAATGAAAAACTGTTTTTT
TRBJ1-2 | 16 | TRBV7-9 | . | . | CASSLGGQSVNYGYTF | TGTGCCAGCAGCTTAGGAGGCCAGTCAGTTAACTATGGCTACACCTTC
TRBJ2-5 | 12 | TRBV19 | TRBD1 | . | CASSGGGETQYF | TGTGCCAGTTCAGGGGGCGGTGAGACCCAGTACTTC
TRBJ1-5 | 16 | TRBV19 | . | . | CASSIRGGPLGQPQHF | TGTGCCAGTAGTATTCGCGGGGGGCCCCTAGGTCAGCCCCAGCATTTT
TRBJ2-2 | 14 | TRBV6-5 | TRBD2 | . | CASSEARGSGELFF | TGTGCCAGCAGCGAGGCGCGGGGGTCCGGGGAGCTGTTTTTT
TRBJ2-5 | 14 | TRBV7-3 | TRBD1 | . | CASSLIAGGETQYF | TGTGCCAGCAGCTTAATCGCAGGGGGAGAGACCCAGTACTTC
TRBJ2-3 | 18 | TRBV4-2 | TRBD2 | . | CASSQAGLAGLRTDTQYF | TGTGCCAGCAGCCAAGCGGGACTAGCGGGACTCCGCACAGATACGCAGTATTTT
TRBJ1-1 | 16 | TRBV5-1 | TRBD1 | . | CASSPRTGGMNTEAFF | TGCGCCAGCAGCCCCCGGACAGGGGGCATGAACACTGAAGCTTTCTTT
TRBJ1-2 | 12 | TRBV11-2 | . | . | CASSWRDYGYTF | TGTGCCAGCAGTTGGAGGGACTATGGCTACACCTTC